The 21 T cell receptor beta chains in this list originate from one sample, sequenced in a study of response to subunit inactivated influenza vaccine. TCRdb re-called the RT-PCR reads with MiXCR, one entry per CDR3 protein. The sample has fewer than 700,000 distinct CDR3 sequences; 13% are singletons. This sample comprised PBMCs from blood, obtained roughly 47 days after vaccination. Receptor source: a man aged 45-65 years who received an inactivated influenza vaccine.

This sequence joins TRBV11-2 and TRBJ2-7; D gene unclear. With 4 bases removed from V and 1 base from J, the gap between germline ends came to 14 bases. Per germline, CDR1 SGHAT and CDR2 FQNNGV. The CDR3 sequence is 15 residues long. The CDR3 bases are TGTGCCAGCAGCTCCCTGGGCCAAAAATCCTACGAGCAGTACTTC. Its translation is CASSSLGQKSYEQYF.

This clonotype was observed a few times. The chain joins TRBV6-5 to TRBJ2-5; TRBD1 agrees at 9 bases. Germline assignment: CDR1 MNHEY and CDR2 SVGAGI. V lost 2 bases and J lost 10; bases outside the gene matches: 11. This CDR3 region has 15 residues. CDR3 sequence reads: CASSYGGGTGLIQYF. The CDR3 nucleotides read TGTGCCAGCAGTTACGGTGGAGGGACAGGGCTTATCCAGTACTTC.

This clonotype was recorded a few times. J is TRBJ2-1 and V is TRBV9; D is unclear. CDR3 length: 15 amino acids. The V and J ends lost 4 bases and 0 bases respectively, with 11 bases between them. In germline, CDR1 is SGDLS, CDR2 YYNGEE. The CDR3: CASSSIPSSYNEQFF. CDR3 in DNA: TGTGCCAGCAGCTCCATTCCCTCCTCCTACAATGAGCAGTTCTTC.

This sequence joins TRBV4-3 and TRBJ2-7; D gene unclear. This CDR3 region has 13 residues. CDR1 LGHNA and CDR2 YSLEER come from the germline V gene. Deletions cut 0 bases from V and 6 bases from J, with 9 bases between. The DNA for the CDR3 is TGCGCCAGCAGCCAAGATCTCATCTCCGAGCAGTACTTC. The encoded protein is CASSQDLISEQYF.

This clonotype has a handful of counts. This sequence joins TRBV29-1 and TRBJ2-7; D call uncertain. CDR3 length: 11 amino acids. The V end was cut by 3 bases, the J end by 0 bases, with 3 bases between. Germline V gene lookup returns CDR1 SQVTM and CDR2 ANQGSEA. The CDR3 coding sequence is TGCAGCGTTGACAACTCCTACGAGCAGTACTTC. This translates into CSVDNSYEQYF.

This clonotype was found many times. This sequence joins TRBV20-1 and TRBJ2-1; 7 nucleotides agree with TRBD2. CDR3 length equals 14 residues. Germline-derived CDR1 and CDR2 are DFQATT and SNEGSKA (reference sequence). Trimming removed 0 bases from V and 7 bases from J; junction bases left unmatched: 6. CDR3 region: CSARDGGGRNEQFF. CDR3 DNA: TGCAGTGCTAGAGACGGGGGAGGGCGGAATGAGCAGTTCTTC.

The chain links TRBV4-2 to TRBJ2-3, with no clear D. The ends were cut back, 1 base at V and 2 bases at J, with 13 bases in the middle. The germline gives CDR1 LGHNA, CDR2 YNFKEQ. The CDR3 consists of 16 residues. The CDR3 region has the DNA TGTGCCAGCAGCCAAGTTTCTGGCCATAACACAGATACGCAGTATTTT. This translates into CASSQVSGHNTDTQYF.

This clonotype has at least ten counts. This chain connects TRBV27 to TRBJ1-2; D remains unclear. CDR1 is MNHEY and CDR2 is SMNVEV in the germline V gene (reference sequence). The length of the CDR3 is 16 residues. With 0 bases removed from V and 1 base from J, the gap between germline ends came to 12 bases. CDR3 sequence: CASSLSLPTVNYGYTF. CDR3 in DNA: TGTGCCAGCAGTTTATCCCTCCCGACGGTTAACTATGGCTACACCTTC.

This clonotype was observed a handful of times. This chain joins TRBV6-5 and TRBJ1-2; D uncertain. V was cut by 2 bases and J by 3 bases, with 7 bases left in between. The CDR3 is 13 residues long. CDR1 and CDR2 from the germline V gene are MNHEY and SVGAGI. CDR3 residues: CASSYDTYYGYTF. CDR3 coding DNA: TGTGCCAGCAGTTACGACACCTACTATGGCTACACCTTC.

The rearrangement joins TRBV18 to TRBJ1-5, with 7 bases fitting TRBD1. The ends lost 3 bases at V and 4 bases at J; junction bases unmatched: 6. This CDR3 has 15 amino acids. Germline V gene lookup returns CDR1 KGHSH and CDR2 LQKENI. DNA of the CDR3: TGTGCCAGCTCACCTCTACAGGGGTCGAATCAGCCCCAGCATTTT. It codes for CASSPLQGSNQPQHF. The variable domain in full, completed from reference TRBV18 and TRBJ1-5, reads NAGVMQNPRHLVRRRGQEARLRCSPMKGHSHVYWYRQLPEEGLKFMVYLQKENIIDESGMPKERFSAEFPKEGPSILRIQQVVRGDSAAYFCASSPLQGSNQPQHFGDGTRLSIL.

The gene calls are TRBV7-9 and TRBJ2-2; TRBD1 matches at 7 bases. The CDR3 covers 15 residues. Germline CDR1 and CDR2: SEHNR and FQNEAQ (reference sequence). The V gene end was trimmed by 5 bases and the J gene end by 4 bases; junction bases not matched to a gene: 7. This chain's CDR3 is CASSHRQGGTGELFF. Here the CDR3 DNA reads TGTGCCAGCAGCCATCGACAGGGTGGCACCGGGGAGCTGTTTTTT.

V gene TRBV5-5 combines with J gene TRBJ2-3, with 7 nucleotides matching TRBD2. The CDR3 length is 14 residues. The germline gives CDR1 SGHKS, CDR2 YYEKEE (reference sequence). The ends lost 5 bases at V and 8 bases at J; junction bases unmatched: 11. CDR3 sequence (DNA): TGTGCCAGCAGACCGTGGGGAGCGGGGAGTACGCAGTATTTT. Its translation: CASRPWGAGSTQYF.

This clonotype has only a few counts. The rearrangement links TRBV28 to TRBJ1-1, with 12 bases fitting TRBD1. The CDR3 runs 15 residues. Germline-derived CDR1 and CDR2 are MDHEN and SYDVKM. V dropped 2 bases and J dropped 7; count of bases not matched to a gene: 5. This CDR3 is CASSLTGQGAREAFF. In DNA, the CDR3 is TGTGCCAGCAGTTTAACGGGACAGGGGGCGCGTGAAGCTTTCTTT.

This clonotype has more than one count but fewer than ten. V usage is TRBV28 and J usage is TRBJ1-5; possible D gene TRBD1, 6 bases. Trimming shortened V by 8 bases and J by 6 bases, and 20 bases separated the two germline ends. The CDR3 loop spans 15 amino acids. Germline loops: CDR1 MDHEN, CDR2 SYDVKM. Here the CDR3 DNA reads TGTGCCAGCGTGGTCCCGGGGGCGCTCGGTCAGCCCCAGCATTTT. This gives the protein CASVVPGALGQPQHF.

This clonotype was observed a handful of times. The chain carries TRBV7-2 and TRBJ2-2; D is perhaps TRBD2 (6 bases). The V and J ends lost 1 base and 5 bases respectively, with 11 bases between them. The germline CDR1 and CDR2 sequences are SGHTA and FQGNSA. The CDR3 extends over 15 amino acids. The CDR3 nucleotides are TGTGCCAGCAGCTTAGAGACGGGAGTAACCGGGGAGCTGTTTTTT. This encodes CASSLETGVTGELFF.

This clonotype came up a few times. J is TRBJ2-3 and V is TRBV20-1; 10 bases align to TRBD2. Germline CDR1 and CDR2: DFQATT and SNEGSKA (reference sequence). The CDR3 is 19 amino acids. With V trimmed by 1 base and J by 1 base, 14 bases remained unmatched. CDR3 DNA: TGCAGTGCTAGAGCTCTTACTAGCGGGAAGATAAGTGGCACAGATACGCAGTATTTT. As protein: CSARALTSGKISGTDTQYF.

This clonotype was counted at least ten times. This chain connects TRBV19 to TRBJ2-7; 8 nucleotides match TRBD1. CDR1 is LNHDA, CDR2 SQIVND, per germline (reference sequence). This CDR3 is built from 13 residues. The V segment lost 4 bases and the J segment 6 bases; nucleotides outside the gene matches: 5. The CDR3 DNA reads as TGTGCCAGTAGTACACCGGGACAGGTCGAGCAGTACTTC. Protein sequence: CASSTPGQVEQYF.

This clonotype has only a few counts. J is TRBJ2-7 and V is TRBV27; no clear D. V was cut by 1 base and J by 5 bases, with 9 bases left in between. The CDR3 consists of 13 residues. Germline V gene data show CDR1 as MNHEY and CDR2 as SMNVEV (reference sequence). CDR3 residues: CASSLFWGHEQYF. CDR3 sequence (DNA): TGTGCCAGCAGTTTATTTTGGGGTCACGAGCAGTACTTC.

This clonotype occurred a few times. V gene TRBV5-6 combines with J gene TRBJ1-4; D is unclear. Deletions cut 4 bases from V and 5 bases from J, with 12 bases between. The CDR3 spans 14 residues. The germline V gene encodes CDR1 SGHDT and CDR2 YYEEEE. The CDR3 nucleotides are TGTGCCAGCAGCGCCCGGGCCTTGAATGAAAAACTGTTTTTT. Translation gives CASSARALNEKLFF.

This rearrangement joins TRBV7-9 to TRBJ1-4; 7 nucleotides align to TRBD1. V shed 4 bases, J shed 5 bases, and the junction held 4 bases outside the gene matches. Looked up from germline, CDR1 is SEHNR and CDR2 is FQNEAQ (reference sequence). The CDR3 has 14 amino acids. The CDR3 coding sequence is TGTGCCAGCAGCTGGGGACAGAACAATGAAAAACTGTTTTTT. It codes for CASSWGQNNEKLFF. The full variable domain, with the rest looked up from reference TRBV7-9 and TRBJ1-4, is DTGVSQNPRHKITKRGQNVTFRCDPISEHNRLYWYRQTLGQGPEFLTYFQNEAQLEKSRLLSDRFSAERPKGSFSTLEIQRTEQGDSAMYLCASSWGQNNEKLFFGSGTQLSVL.

This clonotype was seen more than once but under ten times. The CDR3 region has the DNA TGTGCCAGCAGTGTCAGGGTCACTGAGCAGTTCTTC. Translated: CASSVRVTEQFF. The V and J genes are TRBV12-3 or TRBV12-4 and TRBJ2-1; tentative D call: TRBD1 (5 bases). Trimming took off 5 bases at V and 9 bases at J, with 11 bases between the two ends. The CDR3 loop spans 12 amino acids.